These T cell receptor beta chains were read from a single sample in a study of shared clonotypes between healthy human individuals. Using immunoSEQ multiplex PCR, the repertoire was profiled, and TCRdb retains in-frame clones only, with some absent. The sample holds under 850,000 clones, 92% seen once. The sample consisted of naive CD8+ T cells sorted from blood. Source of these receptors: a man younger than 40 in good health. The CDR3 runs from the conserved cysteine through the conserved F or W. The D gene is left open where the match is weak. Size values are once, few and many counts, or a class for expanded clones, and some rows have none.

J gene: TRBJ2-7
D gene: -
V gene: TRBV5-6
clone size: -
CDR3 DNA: TGTGCCAGCAGCAGGTTCTCAGGTGGACCTTCGACCAACTACGAGCAGTACTTC
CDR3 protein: CASSRFSGGPSTNYEQYF

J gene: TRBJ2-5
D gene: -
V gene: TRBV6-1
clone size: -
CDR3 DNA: TGTGCCAGCAGTGTCAGGATAATGTACCAAGAGACCCAGTACTTC
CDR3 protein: CASSVRIMYQETQYF

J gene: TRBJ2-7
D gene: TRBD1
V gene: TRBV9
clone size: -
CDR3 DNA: TGTGCCAGCAGCGCCGGGACAGTGTCCTACGAGCAGTACTTC
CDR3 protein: CASSAGTVSYEQYF

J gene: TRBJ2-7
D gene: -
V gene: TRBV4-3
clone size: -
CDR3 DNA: TGCGCCAGCAGCCAATGGGGTGAGCATGGCGAGCAGTACTTC
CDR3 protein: CASSQWGEHGEQYF

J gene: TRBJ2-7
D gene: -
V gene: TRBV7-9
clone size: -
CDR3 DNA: TGTGCCAGCAGCTTAACACTAGAGGCGGGCTACGAGCAGTACTTC
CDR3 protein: CASSLTLEAGYEQYF

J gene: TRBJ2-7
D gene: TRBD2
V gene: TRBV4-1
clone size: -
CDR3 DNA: TGCGCCAGCAGCCCCCTCGAAGTACTAGCGGGAGGCACCTACGAGCAGTACTTC
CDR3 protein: CASSPLEVLAGGTYEQYF

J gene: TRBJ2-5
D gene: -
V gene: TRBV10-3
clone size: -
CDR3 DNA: TGTGCCATCAGTGAGTCGATCCCGGGGGCGGGGGAGACCCAGTACTTC
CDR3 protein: CAISESIPGAGETQYF

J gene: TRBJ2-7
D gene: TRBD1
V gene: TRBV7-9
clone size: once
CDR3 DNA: TGTGCCAGCAGCTCGACTAACACGGGACAGGGGGCCTACGAGCAGTACTTC
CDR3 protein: CASSSTNTGQGAYEQYF

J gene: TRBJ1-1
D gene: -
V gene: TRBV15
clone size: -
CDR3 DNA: TGTGCCACCAGCCCCAACTCTATGAACACTGAAGCTTTCTTT
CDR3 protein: CATSPNSMNTEAFF

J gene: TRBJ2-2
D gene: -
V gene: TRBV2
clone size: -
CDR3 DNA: TGTGCCAGCAATAGGTTCGGGGAGCTGTTTTTT
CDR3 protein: CASNRFGELFF

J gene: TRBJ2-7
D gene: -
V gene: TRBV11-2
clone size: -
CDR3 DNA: TGTGCCAGCAGCTTAGTGTCCGTACGCGAGCAGTACTTC
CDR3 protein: CASSLVSVREQYF

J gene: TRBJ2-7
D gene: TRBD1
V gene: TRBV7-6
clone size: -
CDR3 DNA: TGTGCCAGCAGCTTAGCAGGGGGCCTCTCCTACGAGCAGTACTTC
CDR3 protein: CASSLAGGLSYEQYF

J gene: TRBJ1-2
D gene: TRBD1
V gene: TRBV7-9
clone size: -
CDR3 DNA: TGTGCCAGCAGCTTAGGCCTGGGACAGGCCCCTAACTATGGCTACACCTTC
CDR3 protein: CASSLGLGQAPNYGYTF

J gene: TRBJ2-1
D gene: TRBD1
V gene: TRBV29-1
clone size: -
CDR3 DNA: TGCAGCGTTGAAGGGGACAGAGGTGAGCAGTTCTTC
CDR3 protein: CSVEGDRGEQFF

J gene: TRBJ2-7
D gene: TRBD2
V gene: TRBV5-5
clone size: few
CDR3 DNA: TGTGCCAGCAGCTTTACGAGCGGGAGCTACGAGCAGTACTTC
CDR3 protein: CASSFTSGSYEQYF

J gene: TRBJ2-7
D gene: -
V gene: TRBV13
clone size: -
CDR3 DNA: TGTGCCAGCAGCTACATCAAGGAGGGGATCTACGAGCAGTACTTC
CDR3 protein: CASSYIKEGIYEQYF

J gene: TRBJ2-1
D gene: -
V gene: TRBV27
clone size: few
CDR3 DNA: TGTGCCAGCAGAGGGAATGAGCAGTTCTTC
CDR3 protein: CASRGNEQFF

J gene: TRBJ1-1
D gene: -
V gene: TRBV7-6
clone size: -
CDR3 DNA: TGTGCCAGCACCAAACTTTCGGCCCTGGACACTGAAGCTTTCTTT
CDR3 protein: CASTKLSALDTEAFF

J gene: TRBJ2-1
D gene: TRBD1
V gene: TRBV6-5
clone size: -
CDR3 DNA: TGTGCCAGTAGGACAGGACTTAGCTCCTACAATGAGCAGTTCTTC
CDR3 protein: CASRTGLSSYNEQFF

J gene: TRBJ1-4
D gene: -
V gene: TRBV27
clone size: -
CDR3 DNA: TGTGCCAGCAGCTTTCTGACAGGTGCAACTAATGAAAAACTGTTTTTT
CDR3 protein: CASSFLTGATNEKLFF

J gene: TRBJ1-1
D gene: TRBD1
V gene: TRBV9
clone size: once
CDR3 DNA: TGTGCCAGCAGCAGAGCCGGGACAGGAAACACTGAAGCTTTCTTT
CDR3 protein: CASSRAGTGNTEAFF

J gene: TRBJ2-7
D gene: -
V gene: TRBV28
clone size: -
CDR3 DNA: TGTGCCAGCAGTACCCACAGCAACGAGCAGTACTTC
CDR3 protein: CASSTHSNEQYF

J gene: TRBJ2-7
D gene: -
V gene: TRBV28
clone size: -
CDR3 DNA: TGTGCCAGCAGTTTGCGACAATCAGGGGAGCAGTACTTC
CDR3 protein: CASSLRQSGEQYF

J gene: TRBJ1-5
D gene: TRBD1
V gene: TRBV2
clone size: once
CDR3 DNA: TGTGCCAGCAGTTGGAGAGGGACAGGGGGCCGCGTCACCCCCCAGCATTTT
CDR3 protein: CASSWRGTGGRVTPQHF

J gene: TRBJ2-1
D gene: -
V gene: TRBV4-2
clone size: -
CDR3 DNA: TGTGCCAGCAGCGAGAGCAGGGCCTCCTACAATGAGCAGTTCTTC
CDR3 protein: CASSESRASYNEQFF

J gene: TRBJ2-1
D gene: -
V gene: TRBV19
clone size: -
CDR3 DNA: TGTGCCAGTAGTATCATGTGGACAATGAGGGGCTTCTCAAATGAGCAGTTCTTC
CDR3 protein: CASSIMWTMRGFSNEQFF

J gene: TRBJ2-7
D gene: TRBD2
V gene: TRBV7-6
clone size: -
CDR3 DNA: TGTGCCAGCAGCCCCGGGACTAGCGGCTCCTACGAGCAGTACTTC
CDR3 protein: CASSPGTSGSYEQYF

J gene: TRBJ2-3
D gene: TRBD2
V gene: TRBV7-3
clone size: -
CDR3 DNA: TGTGCCAGCAGCTTGGTAGCGGGCAGCACAGATACGCAGTATTTT
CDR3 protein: CASSLVAGSTDTQYF

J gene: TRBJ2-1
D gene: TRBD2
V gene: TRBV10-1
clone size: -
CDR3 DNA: TGCGCCGCGCTAGCGGGAGGATTGTCTAGGGGTGAGCAGTTCTTC
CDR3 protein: CAALAGGLSRGEQFF

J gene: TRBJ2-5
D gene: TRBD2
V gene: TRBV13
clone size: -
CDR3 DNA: TGTGCCAGCAGCTCGGGACTAGCGGGAGCTGAAGAGTACTTC
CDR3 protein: CASSSGLAGAEEYF

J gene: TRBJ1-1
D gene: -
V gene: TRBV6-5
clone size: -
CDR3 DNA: TGTGCCAGCAGTTACTCATCGACCCTCGAAGCTTTCTTT
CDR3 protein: CASSYSSTLEAFF

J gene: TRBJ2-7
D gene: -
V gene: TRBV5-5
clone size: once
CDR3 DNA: TGTGCCAGCAGCCCCGCGGTGGGGACCTACGAGCAGTACTTC
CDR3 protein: CASSPAVGTYEQYF

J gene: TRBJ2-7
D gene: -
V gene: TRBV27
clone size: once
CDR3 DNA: -
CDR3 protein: CASSFLWTGRNEQYF

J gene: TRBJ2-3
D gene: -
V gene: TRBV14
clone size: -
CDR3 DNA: TGTGCCAGCAGTCGGAGTTTCTTGGGCACAGATACGCAGTATTTT
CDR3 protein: CASSRSFLGTDTQYF

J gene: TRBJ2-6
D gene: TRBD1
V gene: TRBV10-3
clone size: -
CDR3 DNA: TGTGCCATCAGTGTTAAGGACAGGGGGATTGGGGCCAACGTCCTGACTTTC
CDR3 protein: CAISVKDRGIGANVLTF

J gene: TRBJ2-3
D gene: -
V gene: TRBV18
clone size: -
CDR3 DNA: TGTGCCAGCTCACCAGACAGGAGCACAGATACGCAGTATTTT
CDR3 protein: CASSPDRSTDTQYF

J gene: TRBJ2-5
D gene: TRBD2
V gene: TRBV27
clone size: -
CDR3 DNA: TGTGCCAGCAGTCCTAGCGGGAGAATAAAGACCCAGTACTTC
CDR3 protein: CASSPSGRIKTQYF

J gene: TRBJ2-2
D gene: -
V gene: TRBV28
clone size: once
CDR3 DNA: TGTGCCAGCAGAACCCCACGGGGGGCTCCCACCGGGGAGCTGTTTTTT
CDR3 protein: CASRTPRGAPTGELFF

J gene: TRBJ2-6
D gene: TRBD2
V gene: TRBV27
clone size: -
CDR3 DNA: TGTGCCAGCAGTTTACAAGGACTAGCGGGGTTCTCTGGGGCCAACGTCCTGACTTTC
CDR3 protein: CASSLQGLAGFSGANVLTF

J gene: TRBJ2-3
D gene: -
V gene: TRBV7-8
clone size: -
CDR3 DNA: TGTGCCAGCAATGGACGGCCAGACAGCACAGATACGCAGTATTTT
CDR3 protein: CASNGRPDSTDTQYF